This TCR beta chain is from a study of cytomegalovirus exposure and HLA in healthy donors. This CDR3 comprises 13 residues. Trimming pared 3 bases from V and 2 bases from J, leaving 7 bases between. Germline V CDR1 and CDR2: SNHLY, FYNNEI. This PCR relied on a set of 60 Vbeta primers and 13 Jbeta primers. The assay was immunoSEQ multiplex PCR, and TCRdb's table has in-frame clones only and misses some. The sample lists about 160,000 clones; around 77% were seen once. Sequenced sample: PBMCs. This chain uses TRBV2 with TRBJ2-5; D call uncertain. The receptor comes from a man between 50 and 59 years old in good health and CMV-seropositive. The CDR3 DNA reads TGTGCCAGCAGTGACACTGTACAAGAGACCCAGTACTTC. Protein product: CASSDTVQETQYF.